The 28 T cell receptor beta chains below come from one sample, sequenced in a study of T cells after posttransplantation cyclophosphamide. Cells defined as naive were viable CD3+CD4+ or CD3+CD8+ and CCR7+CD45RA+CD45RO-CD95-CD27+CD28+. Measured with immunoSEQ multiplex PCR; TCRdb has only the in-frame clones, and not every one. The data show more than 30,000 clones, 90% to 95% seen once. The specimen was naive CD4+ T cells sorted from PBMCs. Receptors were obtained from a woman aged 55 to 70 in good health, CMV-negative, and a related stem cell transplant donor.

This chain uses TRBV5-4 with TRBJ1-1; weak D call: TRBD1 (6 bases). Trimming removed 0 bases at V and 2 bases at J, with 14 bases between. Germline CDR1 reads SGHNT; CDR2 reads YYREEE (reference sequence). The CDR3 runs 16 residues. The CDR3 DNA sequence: TGTGCCAGCAGCTTGGGGGGGGGCAGGGGAAACACTGAAGCTTTCTTT. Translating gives CASSLGGGRGNTEAFF.

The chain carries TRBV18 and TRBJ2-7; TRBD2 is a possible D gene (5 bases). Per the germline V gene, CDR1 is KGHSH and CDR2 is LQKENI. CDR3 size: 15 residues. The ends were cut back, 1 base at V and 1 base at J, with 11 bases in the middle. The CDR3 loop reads CASSPRIGESYEQYF. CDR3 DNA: TGTGCCAGCTCACCACGTATCGGGGAATCCTACGAGCAGTACTTC.

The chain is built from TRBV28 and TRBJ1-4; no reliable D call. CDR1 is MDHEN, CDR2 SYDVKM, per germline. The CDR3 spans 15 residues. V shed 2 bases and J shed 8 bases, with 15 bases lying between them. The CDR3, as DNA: TGTGCCAGCAGTTTAGCGGGCCCCAAAGGCGAAAAACTGTTTTTT. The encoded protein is CASSLAGPKGEKLFF.

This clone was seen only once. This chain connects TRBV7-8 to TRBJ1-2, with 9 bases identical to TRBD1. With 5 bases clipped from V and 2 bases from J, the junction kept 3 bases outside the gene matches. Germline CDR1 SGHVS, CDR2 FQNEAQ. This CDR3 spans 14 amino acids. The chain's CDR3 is CASSRGTGNYGYTF. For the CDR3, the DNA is TGTGCCAGCAGCCGCGGGACAGGGAACTATGGCTACACCTTC.

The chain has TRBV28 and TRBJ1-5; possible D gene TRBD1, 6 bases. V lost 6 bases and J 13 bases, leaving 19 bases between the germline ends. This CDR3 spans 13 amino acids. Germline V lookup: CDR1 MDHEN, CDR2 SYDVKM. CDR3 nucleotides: TGTGCCAGCAGGGAGACAAACAGGGAAAGTCAGCATTTT. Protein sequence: CASRETNRESQHF.

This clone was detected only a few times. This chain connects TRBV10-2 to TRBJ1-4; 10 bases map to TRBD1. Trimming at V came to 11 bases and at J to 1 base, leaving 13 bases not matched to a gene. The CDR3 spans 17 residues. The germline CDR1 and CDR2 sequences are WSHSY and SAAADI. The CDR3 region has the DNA TGCGCCGCAAGCAAACGGGACAGGGGACGAACTAATGAAAAACTGTTTTTT. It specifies CAASKRDRGRTNEKLFF.

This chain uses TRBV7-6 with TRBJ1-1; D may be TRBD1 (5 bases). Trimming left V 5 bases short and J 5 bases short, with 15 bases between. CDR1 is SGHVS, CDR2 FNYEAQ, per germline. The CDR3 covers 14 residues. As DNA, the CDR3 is TGTGCCAGCAGCCGGCAGGGTGGGGCGACTGAAGCTTTCTTT. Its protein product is CASSRQGGATEAFF.

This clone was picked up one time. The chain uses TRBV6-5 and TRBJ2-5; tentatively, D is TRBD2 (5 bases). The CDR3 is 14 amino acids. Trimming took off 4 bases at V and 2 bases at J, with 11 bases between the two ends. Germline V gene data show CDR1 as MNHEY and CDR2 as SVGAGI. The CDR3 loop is CASSSRRGQETQYF. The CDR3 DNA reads TGTGCCAGCAGTTCCCGCCGGGGTCAAGAGACCCAGTACTTC.

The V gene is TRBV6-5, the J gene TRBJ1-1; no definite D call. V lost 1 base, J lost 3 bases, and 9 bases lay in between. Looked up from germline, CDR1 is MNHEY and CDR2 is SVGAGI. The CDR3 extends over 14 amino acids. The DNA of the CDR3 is TGTGCCAGCAGTTACTATGCAGGCTACACTGAAGCTTTCTTT. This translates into CASSYYAGYTEAFF.

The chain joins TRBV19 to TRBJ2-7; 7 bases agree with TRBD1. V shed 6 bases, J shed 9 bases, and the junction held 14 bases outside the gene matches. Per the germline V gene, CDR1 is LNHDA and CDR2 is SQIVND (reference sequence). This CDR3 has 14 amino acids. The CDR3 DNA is TGTGCCAGTAGCTCCGGGACAGCCCTACGAGGGCAGTACTTC. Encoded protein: CASSSGTALRGQYF.

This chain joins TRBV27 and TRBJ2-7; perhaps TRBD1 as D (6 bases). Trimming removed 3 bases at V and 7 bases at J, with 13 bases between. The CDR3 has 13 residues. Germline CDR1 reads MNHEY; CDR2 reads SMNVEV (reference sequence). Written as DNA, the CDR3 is TGTGCCAGCAGTTTGGAGCAGGGGTGGGAGCAGTACTTC. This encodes CASSLEQGWEQYF.

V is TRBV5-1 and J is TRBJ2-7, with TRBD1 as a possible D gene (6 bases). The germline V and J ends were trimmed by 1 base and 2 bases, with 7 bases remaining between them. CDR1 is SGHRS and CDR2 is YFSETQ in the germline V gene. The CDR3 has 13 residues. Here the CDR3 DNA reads TGCGCCAGCAGCTTGCGGACAGCCTACGAGCAGTACTTC. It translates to CASSLRTAYEQYF.

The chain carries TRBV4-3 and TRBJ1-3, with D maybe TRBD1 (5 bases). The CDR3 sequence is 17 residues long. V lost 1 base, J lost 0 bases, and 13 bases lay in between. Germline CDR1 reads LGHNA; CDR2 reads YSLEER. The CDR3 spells CASSQGRGTNSGNTIYF. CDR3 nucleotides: TGCGCCAGCAGCCAAGGGCGGGGCACCAACTCTGGAAACACCATATATTTT.

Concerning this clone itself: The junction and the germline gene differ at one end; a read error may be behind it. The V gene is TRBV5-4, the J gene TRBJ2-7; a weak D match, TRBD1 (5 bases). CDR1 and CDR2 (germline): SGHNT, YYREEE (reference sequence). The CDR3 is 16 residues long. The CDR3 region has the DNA TGTGCCAGCAGCTTCGGTACGCAGGGCTTCTCCAACGAGCAGTACTTC. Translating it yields CASSFGTQGFSNEQYF. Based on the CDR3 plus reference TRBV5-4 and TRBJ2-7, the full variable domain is ETGVTQSPTHLIKTRGQQVTLRCSSQSGHNTVSWYQQALGQGPQFIFQYYREEENGRGNFPPRFSGLQFPNYSSELNVNALELDDSALYLCASSFGTQGFSNEQYFGPGTRLTVT.

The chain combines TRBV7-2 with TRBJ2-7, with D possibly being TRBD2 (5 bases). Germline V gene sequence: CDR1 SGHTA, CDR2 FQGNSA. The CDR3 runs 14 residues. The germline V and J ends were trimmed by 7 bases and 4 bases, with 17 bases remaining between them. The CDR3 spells CASKRGSGSYEQYF. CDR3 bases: TGTGCCAGCAAACGAGGGAGCGGTAGTTACGAGCAGTACTTC.

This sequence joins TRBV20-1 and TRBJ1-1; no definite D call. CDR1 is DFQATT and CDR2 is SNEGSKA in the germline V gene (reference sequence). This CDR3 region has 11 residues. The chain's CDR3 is CRGGIGTEAFF. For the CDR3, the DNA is TGCCGCGGCGGGATCGGCACTGAAGCTTTCTTT.

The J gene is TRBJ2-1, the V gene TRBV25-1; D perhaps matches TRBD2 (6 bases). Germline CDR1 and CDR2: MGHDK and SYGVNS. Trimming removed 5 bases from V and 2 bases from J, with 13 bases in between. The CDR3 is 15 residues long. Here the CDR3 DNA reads TGTGCCAGCAGTCAAAGGGGAGGTCCCTACAATGAGCAGTTCTTC. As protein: CASSQRGGPYNEQFF.

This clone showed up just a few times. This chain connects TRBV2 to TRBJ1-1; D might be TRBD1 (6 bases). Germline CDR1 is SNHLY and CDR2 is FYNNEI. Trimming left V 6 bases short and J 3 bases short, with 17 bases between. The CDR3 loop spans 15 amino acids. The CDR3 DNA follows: TGTGCCAGCAGGGGCGCCAGGGGCTTGGACACTGAAGCTTTCTTT. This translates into CASRGARGLDTEAFF. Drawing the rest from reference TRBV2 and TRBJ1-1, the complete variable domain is EPEVTQTPSHQVTQMGQEVILRCVPISNHLYFYWYRQILGQKVEFLVSFYNNEISEKSEIFDDQFSVERPDGSNFTLKIRSTKLEDSAMYFCASRGARGLDTEAFFGQGTRLTVV.

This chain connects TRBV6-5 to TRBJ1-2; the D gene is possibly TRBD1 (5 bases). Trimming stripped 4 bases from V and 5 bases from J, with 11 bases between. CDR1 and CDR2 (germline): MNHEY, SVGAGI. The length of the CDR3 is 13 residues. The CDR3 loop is CASSSGVLYGYTF. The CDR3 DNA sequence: TGTGCCAGCAGTTCGGGGGTGCTGTATGGCTACACCTTC.

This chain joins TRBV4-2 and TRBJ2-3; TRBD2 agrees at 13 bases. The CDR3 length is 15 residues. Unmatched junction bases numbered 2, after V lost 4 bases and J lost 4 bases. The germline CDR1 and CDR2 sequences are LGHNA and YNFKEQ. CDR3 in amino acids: CASSPGLAGADTQYF. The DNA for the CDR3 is TGTGCCAGCAGCCCCGGACTAGCGGGGGCAGATACGCAGTATTTT.

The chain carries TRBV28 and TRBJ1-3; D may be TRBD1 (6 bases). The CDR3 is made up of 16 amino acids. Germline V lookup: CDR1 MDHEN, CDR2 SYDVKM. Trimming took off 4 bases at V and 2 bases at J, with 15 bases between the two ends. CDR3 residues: CASSSPIGGPGNTIYF. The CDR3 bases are TGTGCCAGCAGTTCCCCAATCGGGGGGCCTGGAAACACCATATATTTT.

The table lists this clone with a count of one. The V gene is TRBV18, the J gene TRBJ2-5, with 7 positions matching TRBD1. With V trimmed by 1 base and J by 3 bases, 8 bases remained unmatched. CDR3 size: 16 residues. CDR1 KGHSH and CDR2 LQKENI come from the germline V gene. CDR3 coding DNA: TGTGCCAGCTCACCACTGATTACCGGGACAGAAGAGACCCAGTACTTC. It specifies CASSPLITGTEETQYF.

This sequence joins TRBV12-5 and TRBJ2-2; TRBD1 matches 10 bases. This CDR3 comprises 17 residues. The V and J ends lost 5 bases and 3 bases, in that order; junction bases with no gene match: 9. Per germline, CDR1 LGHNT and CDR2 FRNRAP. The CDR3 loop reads CASGMTGTGAYTGELFF. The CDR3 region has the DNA TGTGCTAGTGGTATGACCGGGACAGGGGCTTACACCGGGGAGCTGTTTTTT.

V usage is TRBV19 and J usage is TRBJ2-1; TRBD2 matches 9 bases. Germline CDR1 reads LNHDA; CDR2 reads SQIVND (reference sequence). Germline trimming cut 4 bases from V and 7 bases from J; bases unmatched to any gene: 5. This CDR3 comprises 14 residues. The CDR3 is CASSNGGRGNEQFF. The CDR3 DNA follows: TGTGCCAGTAGTAATGGCGGGAGGGGGAATGAGCAGTTCTTC.

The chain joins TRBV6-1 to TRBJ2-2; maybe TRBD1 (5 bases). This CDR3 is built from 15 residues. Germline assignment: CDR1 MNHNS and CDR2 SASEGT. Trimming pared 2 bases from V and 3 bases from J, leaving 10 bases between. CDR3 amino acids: CASSESRVHTGELFF. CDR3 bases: TGTGCCAGCAGTGAATCCAGGGTACACACCGGGGAGCTGTTTTTT.

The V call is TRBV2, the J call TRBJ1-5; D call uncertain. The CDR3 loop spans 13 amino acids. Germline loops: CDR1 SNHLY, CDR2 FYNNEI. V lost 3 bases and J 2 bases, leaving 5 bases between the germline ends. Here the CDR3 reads CASSDRGNQPQHF. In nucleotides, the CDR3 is TGTGCCAGCAGTGACCGGGGCAATCAGCCCCAGCATTTT.

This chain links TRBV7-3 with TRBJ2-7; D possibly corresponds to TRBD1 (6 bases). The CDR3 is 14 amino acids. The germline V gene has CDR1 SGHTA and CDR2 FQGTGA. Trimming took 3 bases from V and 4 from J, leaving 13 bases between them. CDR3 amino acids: CASSFGDIPYEQYF. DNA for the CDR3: TGTGCCAGCAGCTTCGGGGACATCCCTTACGAGCAGTACTTC.

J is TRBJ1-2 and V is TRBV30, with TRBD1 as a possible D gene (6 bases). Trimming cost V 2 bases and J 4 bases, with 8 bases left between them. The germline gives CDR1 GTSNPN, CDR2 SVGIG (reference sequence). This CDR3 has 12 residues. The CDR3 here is CAWSRDIYGYTF. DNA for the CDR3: TGTGCCTGGAGTCGGGACATCTATGGCTACACCTTC. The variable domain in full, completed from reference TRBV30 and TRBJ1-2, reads SQTIHQWPATLVQPVGSPLSLECTVEGTSNPNLYWYRQAAGRGLQLLFYSVGIGQISSEVPQNLSASRPQDRQFILSSKKLLLSDSGFYLCAWSRDIYGYTFGSGTRLTVV.